Listed here is a single T cell receptor beta chain. These data belong to a study of CD8 T cells in Susac syndrome. With 0 bases removed from V and 5 bases from J, the gap between germline ends came to 20 bases. Germline values: CDR1 MGHRA, CDR2 YSYEKL. CDR3 length: 18 residues. Random hexamers were used to reverse transcribe 0.5 to 1 ug of RNA. In TCRdb, the immunoSEQ multiplex PCR reads were re-called with MiXCR into one record per CDR3 protein. The data contain some 140,000 distinct CDR3 sequences, more than 85% of them singletons. The V call is TRBV4-1, the J call TRBJ2-1; D tentatively reads TRBD1 or TRBD2 (5 bases each). Sequences were obtained from CD8+ T cells from PBMCs. The sequence came from a human donor with Susac syndrome. The CDR3 region has the DNA TGCGCCAGCAGCCAAGAGGGGACGCCGTCCCAAAGCGACAATGAGCAGTTCTTC. Translated, it gives CASSQEGTPSQSDNEQFF.